This T cell receptor (beta chain) stems from a study of T and B cells in COVID-19 patients. Study information: Peripheral blood came from COVID-19 patients with active infection or after recovery. Recovered patients mostly had mild to moderate COVID-19 managed as outpatients.

The CDR3 consists of 12 residues. Germline trimming cut 4 bases from V and 5 bases from J; bases unmatched to any gene: 2. Germline V gene lookup returns CDR1 SGHRS and CDR2 YFSETQ. Study observations and caveats: Sorted SARS-CoV-2-responsive or tetramer+ T cells and CD4+, regulatory and CD8+ subsets were not yet sequenced. Patients with COVID-19 reportedly showed strongly skewed T cell receptor beta variable and joining gene usage.

TRB rearrangements were amplified by multiplex PCR with BIOMED2 TRB-A/B primers. A single record per CDR3 protein comes from TCRdb applying MiXCR to the multiplex PCR reads. This sample has about 8,700 distinct CDR3 sequences, with roughly 29% found just once. TRB was amplified from about 260-540 ng of blood genomic DNA. In the case of this clonotype: Its antigen remains unknown.

This chain links TRBV5-1 with TRBJ1-2; 7 nucleotides align to TRBD1. The clonotype was recovered from a human donor who had recovered from COVID-19. Sequencing input: blood. The DNA for the CDR3 is TGCGCCAGCAGCCCGACAGGGTATGGCTACACCTTC. This translates into CASSPTGYGYTF.